This T cell receptor (beta chain) originates from a study of shared clonotypes between healthy human individuals. The donors were all Caucasian adults (living in Nashville, Tennessee). Into CD45RA+ naive and CD45RA-negative memory subsets, the CD4+ cells were split. Study results and caveats: Having only a few donors restricted how much genetic and exposure-history diversity was captured. Non-shared clonotypes had lower generation probabilities than clonotypes shared by all four sorted-subset donors.

Regarding this clone: Antigen unknown.

The method was immunoSEQ multiplex PCR; TCRdb's version includes in-frame clones alone and lacks a portion of them. The table records a few million clones, roughly nine tenths of them present only once. The germline V and J ends were trimmed by 2 bases and 2 bases, with 13 bases remaining between them. CDR1 is MRHNA, CDR2 SNTAGT, per germline. The CDR3 has 16 residues. The chain couples TRBV6-4 to TRBJ2-1; D may correspond to TRBD1 or TRBD2 (5 bases each). Sequenced: naive CD4+ T cells sorted from blood. Sample subset: CD45RA+ positively selected. The sequence was collected from a young man in good health. CDR3: CASSDTFREPYNEQFF. The CDR3 nucleotides read TGTGCCAGCAGTGACACTTTCAGGGAGCCCTACAATGAGCAGTTCTTC.